This T cell receptor (beta chain) was captured by sequencing in a study of blood T cell repertoires in COVID-19. Across the study: Donors in the United States, Italy and Spain gave samples during acute or convalescent COVID-19.

Per the study methods: Nucleated cell counts were estimated from reference gene primer amplification. This table comes from immunoSEQ multiplex PCR, and its TCRdb copy is limited to in-frame clones, with some not included. V and J calls plus clone size are reproduced from that table; the DNA served to infer D and trimming. The data hold tens of thousands of clones, with roughly four fifths observed a single time. This CDR3 is 13 amino acids long. Looked up from germline, CDR1 is SGHVS and CDR2 is FNYEAQ. Trimming took 2 bases from V and 6 from J, leaving 10 bases between them. The chain couples TRBV7-6 to TRBJ2-5; maybe TRBD2 (5 bases). The sequenced sample was peripheral blood. The clonotype originates from a man aged 50 to 60 with active or convalescent COVID-19. CDR3 residues: CASSLNSGKTQYF. CDR3 nucleotide sequence: TGTGCCAGCAGCTTAAACAGCGGAAAGACCCAGTACTTC.